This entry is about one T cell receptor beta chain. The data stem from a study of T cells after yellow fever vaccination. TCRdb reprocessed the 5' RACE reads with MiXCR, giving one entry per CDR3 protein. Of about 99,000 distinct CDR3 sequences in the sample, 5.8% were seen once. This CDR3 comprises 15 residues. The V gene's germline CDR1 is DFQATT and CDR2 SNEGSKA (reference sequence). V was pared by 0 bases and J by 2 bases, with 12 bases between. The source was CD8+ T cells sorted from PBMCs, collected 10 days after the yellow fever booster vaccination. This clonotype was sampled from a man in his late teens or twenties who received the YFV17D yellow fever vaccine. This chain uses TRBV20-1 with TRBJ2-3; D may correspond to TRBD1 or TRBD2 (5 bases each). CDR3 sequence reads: CSARDGGTPTDTQYF. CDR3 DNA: TGCAGTGCTAGAGATGGTGGGACCCCCACAGATACGCAGTATTTT.